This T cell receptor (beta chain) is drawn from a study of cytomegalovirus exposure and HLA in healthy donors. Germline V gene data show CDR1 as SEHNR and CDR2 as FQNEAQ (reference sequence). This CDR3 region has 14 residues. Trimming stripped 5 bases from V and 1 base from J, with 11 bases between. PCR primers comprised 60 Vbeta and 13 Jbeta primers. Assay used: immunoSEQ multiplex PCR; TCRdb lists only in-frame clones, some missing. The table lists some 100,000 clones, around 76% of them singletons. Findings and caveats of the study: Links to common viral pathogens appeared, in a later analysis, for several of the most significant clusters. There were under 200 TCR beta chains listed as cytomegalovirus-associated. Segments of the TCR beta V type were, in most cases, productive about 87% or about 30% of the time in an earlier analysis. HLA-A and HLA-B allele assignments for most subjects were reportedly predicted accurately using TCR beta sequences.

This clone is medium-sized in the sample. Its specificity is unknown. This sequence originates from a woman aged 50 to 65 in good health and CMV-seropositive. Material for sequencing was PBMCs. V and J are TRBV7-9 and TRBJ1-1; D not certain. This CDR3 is CASSEESRNTEAFF. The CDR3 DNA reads TGTGCCAGCAGCGAAGAGTCGAGGAACACTGAAGCTTTCTTT.